The source of this T cell receptor beta chain is a study of CD8 T cells in ankylosing spondylitis. Study-wide points: Researchers reportedly found disease-linked clones significantly enriched in matched ankylosing spondylitis synovial fluid. In ankylosing spondylitis blood, a motif of roughly 8 highly homologous TCR beta variants appeared characteristic. CD8+ disease-linked clones were present at relatively low frequencies in blood. Earlier studies detected some motif variants in reactive arthritis synovial fluid and blood.

5'-RACE, quantitative and with molecular barcodes, yielded the TCR beta libraries. TCRdb reanalysed the 5' RACE reads using MiXCR and keeps one entry per CDR3 protein. The sample contains under 950,000 distinct CDR3 sequences, roughly 19% of which appear only once. V was clipped by 1 base and J by 2 bases, with 8 bases between them. CDR1 is SQVTM and CDR2 is ANQGSEA in the germline V gene. The CDR3 totals 13 residues. This clonotype has a count of ten or more. Its antigen is unknown. This TCR derives from a male donor with ankylosing spondylitis. Input material: blood, either unsorted or a sorted T cell fraction (not recorded which). V usage is TRBV29-1 and J usage is TRBJ1-2, with D uncertain. This chain's CDR3 is CSVEGVGNYGYTF. The CDR3 coding sequence is TGCAGCGTTGAAGGTGTCGGCAACTATGGCTACACCTTC.